The following is a TCR beta chain sequence with its context. Its antigen is not identified. 60 Vbeta and 13 Jbeta primers were used in PCR. Assay: immunoSEQ multiplex PCR; the TCRdb copy retains only in-frame clones and omits some. The sample lists some 150,000 clones, 60% to 85% occurring once. The data were obtained in a study of cytomegalovirus exposure and HLA in healthy donors. Study-wide findings and caveats: Later on, an analysis showed TCR association rates differing by HLA locus, with DRB1 the most and HLA-C the fewest. Later on, a genetic analysis was performed. It linked a missense variant in DCLRE1C with V- and J-gene trimming of TCR beta.

Unmatched junction bases numbered 7, after V lost 3 bases and J lost 5 bases. The germline gives CDR1 SGHTA, CDR2 FQGNSA. This CDR3 is 15 amino acids long. Sequencing was carried out using PBMCs. The V and J genes are TRBV7-2 and TRBJ2-5; 9 nucleotides line up with TRBD2. This TCR was recovered from a woman aged 40 to 55 in good health and CMV-seronegative. As DNA, the CDR3 is TGTGCCAGCAGCTTCGCGGGGGGGCCGGAGGAGACCCAGTACTTC. Residues: CASSFAGGPEETQYF.